The 9 T cell receptor beta chains reported below all come from one sample, sequenced in a study of tumor T cells in aggressive B-cell lymphoma. The data were produced by immunoSEQ multiplex PCR, yet TCRdb's version contains in-frame clones alone and is incomplete. There are about 5,000 clones in the sample; roughly 87% occur only once, and more than 2.5% lies in the top ten. The sample taken for sequencing was tumor tissue. These receptors were collected from an adult with diffuse large B cell lymphoma.

This clone was found a few times. The chain joins TRBV15 to TRBJ1-1, with D possibly being TRBD1 (6 bases). Trimming removed 0 bases from V and 9 bases from J, with 8 bases in between. The CDR3 loop spans 12 amino acids. Germline values: CDR1 LNHNV, CDR2 YYDKDF (reference sequence). CDR3 coding DNA: TGTGCCACCAGCAGAGAACAGGGAAAAGCTTTCTTT. Residues: CATSREQGKAFF.

This rearrangement joins TRBV19 to TRBJ2-7; 7 positions match TRBD1. CDR1 LNHDA and CDR2 SQIVND come from the germline V gene (reference sequence). The CDR3 extends over 15 amino acids. Unmatched junction bases numbered 7, after V lost 5 bases and J lost 0 bases. DNA of the CDR3: TGTGCCAGTAGTCCAAAGACAGGGAGCTCCTACGAGCAGTACTTC. Translation: CASSPKTGSSYEQYF.

The rearrangement links TRBV5-1 to TRBJ1-1; D call uncertain. The CDR3 consists of 15 residues. Germline V gene data show CDR1 as SGHRS and CDR2 as YFSETQ. V lost 0 bases, J lost 2 bases, and 11 bases lay in between. Here the CDR3 reads CASSLAWTGNTEAFF. DNA of the CDR3: TGCGCCAGCAGCTTGGCTTGGACGGGAAACACTGAAGCTTTCTTT.

V and J are TRBV6-6 and TRBJ1-4; 9 bases are shared with TRBD1. The CDR3 length is 16 residues. With 4 bases clipped from V and 6 bases from J, the junction kept 9 bases outside the gene matches. The germline V gene has CDR1 MNHNY and CDR2 SVGAGI (reference sequence). Here the CDR3 DNA reads TGTGCCAGCAGTTCCCCTCGGTGGACAGGGGATGAAAAACTGTTTTTT. Translating it yields CASSSPRWTGDEKLFF.

A single count supports this clone. The chain has TRBV28 and TRBJ1-2; 9 bases match TRBD1. V shed 5 bases, J shed 0 bases, and the junction held 10 bases outside the gene matches. The CDR3 length is 17 residues. The germline V gene encodes CDR1 MDHEN and CDR2 SYDVKM. This CDR3 reads CASSPRTGVIANYGYTF. For the CDR3, the DNA is TGTGCCAGCAGTCCACGGACAGGGGTGATAGCTAACTATGGCTACACCTTC.

V and J are TRBV18 and TRBJ2-5; TRBD2 is a possible D gene (6 bases). V lost 3 bases and J 3 bases, leaving 8 bases between the germline ends. Per the germline V gene, CDR1 is KGHSH and CDR2 is LQKENI. The CDR3 is made up of 13 amino acids. The CDR3 bases are TGTGCCAGCTCACCCCGGGGGAAAGAGACCCAGTACTTC. Its translation: CASSPRGKETQYF.

This clone has a handful of counts. V and J are TRBV9 and TRBJ1-4; D is uncertain. CDR3 size: 15 residues. Trimming left V 0 bases short and J 4 bases short, with 10 bases between. Germline CDR1 is SGDLS and CDR2 is YYNGEE. CDR3 loop: CASSVGQEGNEKLFF. The CDR3 DNA is TGTGCCAGCAGCGTAGGTCAGGAGGGTAATGAAAAACTGTTTTTT.

This rearrangement joins TRBV9 to TRBJ1-4; D perhaps matches TRBD1 (6 bases). V was shortened by 4 bases and J by 7 bases, with 20 bases between the two germline ends. CDR3 length: 16 amino acids. In germline, CDR1 is SGDLS, CDR2 YYNGEE. CDR3 DNA sequence: TGTGCCAGCAGCCCCTGGGGGACACAGAACAGTGAAAAACTGTTTTTT. It is translated as CASSPWGTQNSEKLFF. Full variable domain (outside the CDR3, taken from reference TRBV9 and TRBJ1-4): DSGVTQTPKHLITATGQRVTLRCSPRSGDLSVYWYQQSLDQGLQFLIQYYNGEERAKGNILERFSAQQFPDLHSELNLSSLELGDSALYFCASSPWGTQNSEKLFFGSGTQLSVL.

This clone was seen only once. V usage is TRBV5-1 and J usage is TRBJ2-7; D call uncertain. CDR3 size: 11 residues. Trimming shortened V by 4 bases and J by 1 base, and 3 bases separated the two germline ends. Germline CDR1 reads SGHRS; CDR2 reads YFSETQ. The DNA of the CDR3 is TGCGCCAGCAGCCATTCCTACGAGCAGTACTTC. Translated: CASSHSYEQYF.